Sequencing of this T cell receptor beta chain was carried out in a study of PD-L1 blockade in urothelial cancer. Study details: Across blood samples, T cells had a median count of roughly 140,000.

As for time point: pretreatment peripheral blood. Trimming shortened V by 5 bases and J by 5 bases, and 15 bases separated the two germline ends. This CDR3 region has 15 residues. CDR1 and CDR2 from the germline V gene are MGHRA and YSYEKL. The table came from immunoSEQ multiplex PCR; TCRdb's copy has only in-frame clones and leaves some out. The sample has tens of thousands of clones, roughly 78% seen once; the top ten hold 10%. This specimen consisted of PBMCs, obtained around atezolizumab (anti-PD-L1) treatment. The source of this sequence is a man between 65 and 79 years old with urothelial cancer. V is TRBV4-1 and J is TRBJ2-2, with a possible D match to TRBD2 (6 bases). The CDR3 loop reads CASSSTWEDTGELFF. The CDR3 nucleotides read TGCGCCAGCAGCTCCACTTGGGAGGATACCGGGGAGCTGTTTTTT.